A selection of T cell receptor beta chains follows, all from one sample in a study of blood T cell repertoires in COVID-19. The data were produced by immunoSEQ multiplex PCR, yet TCRdb's version contains in-frame clones alone and is incomplete. The sample consists of 200,000 to 250,000 clones, 85% to 90% of them appearing once. Sequenced sample: PBMCs or T cells enriched from blood (not recorded which). These receptors were obtained from a man aged 35-49 years who had recovered from COVID-19. Each CDR3 is given with its conserved first and last residue. The order of the fields is J gene, V gene, D gene, CDR3 DNA, CDR3 protein. D genes are given only for firm matches.

TRBJ2-5,TRBV11-2,TRBD1,TGTGCCAGCAGTTCGACCACAGGGGGCGGGGAGACCCAGTACTTC,CASSSTTGGGETQYF
TRBJ2-5,TRBV6-5,.,TGTGCCAGCTACGCCTCTGGCGGAGAAGAGACCCAGTACTTC,CASYASGGEETQYF
TRBJ2-7,TRBV6-7,.,TGTGCCAGCAGGACGCCCGGGACAACCTATTCCTACGAGCAGTACTTC,CASRTPGTTYSYEQYF
TRBJ1-1,TRBV12-3/TRBV12-4,.,TGTGCCAGCAGGGGGCCCTCTGAAGCTTTCTTT,CASRGPSEAFF
TRBJ2-6,TRBV30,.,TGTGCCTGGAGTGTATTCGGCTCTGGGGCCAACGTCCTGACTTTC,CAWSVFGSGANVLTF
TRBJ2-2,TRBV6-5,.,TGTGCCAGCAGGTCCCCGTCTAACACCGGGGAGCTGTTTTTT,CASRSPSNTGELFF
TRBJ1-5,TRBV3-1/TRBV3-2,TRBD1,TGTGCCAGCAGCCAATATAGCACAGGGGATCAGCCCCAGCATTTT,CASSQYSTGDQPQHF
TRBJ1-3,TRBV30,TRBD1,TGTGCCTGGAGTGCCCGGGACAGACTAAGAGGAAACACCATATATTTT,CAWSARDRLRGNTIYF
TRBJ1-5,TRBV6-4,.,TGTGCCAGTAGAAATCAGCCCCAGCATTTT,CASRNQPQHF
TRBJ1-6,TRBV5-4,TRBD1,TGTGCCAGCAGCTTGGGGGGACAGGGGAGTTCACCCCTCCACTTT,CASSLGGQGSSPLHF
TRBJ2-1,TRBV5-1,.,TGCGCCAGCAGCTTGGCCGGAGGGGCCGGGACCAATGAGCAGTTCTTC,CASSLAGGAGTNEQFF
TRBJ2-5,TRBV19,.,TGTGCCAGTAGTATGCGTGCAGGGAGGGAGACCCAGTACTTC,CASSMRAGRETQYF
TRBJ1-5,TRBV21-1,.,TGTGCCAGCAGCAAAGCTCCACAGTTCAATCAGCCCCAGCATTTT,CASSKAPQFNQPQHF
TRBJ1-4,TRBV27,.,TGTGCCAGCAGTTTACAGGGCCAAAATGAAAAACTGTTTTTT,CASSLQGQNEKLFF
TRBJ2-5,TRBV10-3,TRBD2,TGTGCCATCAGTGCAGGGACTATATCGGAGACCCAGTACTTC,CAISAGTISETQYF